This T cell receptor (beta chain) was retrieved from a study of T cell responses to AZD1222 COVID-19 vaccine. Study-wide findings and caveats: The peak T cell response came first, and repertoires were sampled only after it. Spike-specific TCR repertoires showed rising breadth and depth after two AZD1222 doses. Spike regions recognized by vaccine-associated CD4 TCRs spanned the protein, led by 160-218 and 743-854.

Only in-frame clones appear in the TCRdb table, and some are missing; sequencing was by immunoSEQ multiplex PCR. This sample has some 100,000 clones, with approximately 90% found just once. Germline V gene data show CDR1 as SGHRS and CDR2 as YFSETQ. V lost 4 bases, J lost 4 bases, and 6 bases stayed unmatched. The CDR3 totals 16 residues. A word on this clone: The target antigen is unknown.

The rearrangement joins TRBV5-1 to TRBJ2-2, with TRBD2 matching over 11 bases. The sequence came from an adult in good health. The sample consisted of peripheral blood, taken on day 0 of AZD1222 vaccination. DNA of the CDR3: TGCGCCAGCAGCCCGATCCTAGCGGGAGGCACCGGGGAGCTGTTTTTT. It translates to CASSPILAGGTGELFF.